These 19 T cell receptor beta chains share one sample of origin, sequenced in a study of blood T cell repertoires in COVID-19. Clones were read by immunoSEQ multiplex PCR, and TCRdb kept only the in-frame ones, dropping some. Of approximately 100,000 clones listed, approximately 91% are singletons. The sequenced material came from peripheral blood. These receptors all stem from a woman aged 55 to 70 with acute or convalescent COVID-19.

V is TRBV2 and J is TRBJ1-3; D is undetermined. Trimming stripped 3 bases from V and 0 bases from J, with 15 bases between. Germline CDR1 reads SNHLY; CDR2 reads FYNNEI. The CDR3 extends over 17 amino acids. Written as DNA, the CDR3 is TGTGCCAGCAGTGAGGCCGGAGGCGCCAACTCTGGAAACACCATATATTTT. This translates into CASSEAGGANSGNTIYF.

The genes are TRBV9 and TRBJ2-3; 11 bases agree with TRBD2. CDR3 length: 16 amino acids. CDR1 and CDR2 (germline): SGDLS, YYNGEE. The V gene end was trimmed by 3 bases and the J gene end by 2 bases; junction bases not matched to a gene: 5. CDR3 DNA: TGTGCCAGCAGCGGCCGTAGCGGGAGGGACACAGATACGCAGTATTTT. Translating it yields CASSGRSGRDTDTQYF.

V gene TRBV14 combines with J gene TRBJ2-1; weak D call: TRBD2 (6 bases). Trimming left V 4 bases short and J 1 base short, with 11 bases between. The CDR3 runs to 15 residues. Germline assignment: CDR1 SGHDN and CDR2 FVKESK. This CDR3 reads CASSPSLASYNEQFF. Written as DNA, the CDR3 is TGTGCCAGCAGCCCCTCTCTAGCGTCCTACAATGAGCAGTTCTTC.

The rearrangement joins TRBV10-2 to TRBJ1-1, with TRBD1 identical over 7 bases. The CDR3 is 14 residues long. The V gene's germline CDR1 is WSHSY and CDR2 SAAADI. With V trimmed by 4 bases and J by 10 bases, 12 bases remained unmatched. CDR3 sequence reads: CASSAQGPPDGAFF. DNA for the CDR3: TGCGCCAGCAGTGCACAGGGGCCCCCCGATGGAGCTTTCTTT.

This clone was recorded once. V is TRBV28 and J is TRBJ2-3; no definite D call. V lost 4 bases to trimming and J lost 6 bases, with 20 bases between them. The CDR3 runs 16 residues. Looked up from germline, CDR1 is MDHEN and CDR2 is SYDVKM. The CDR3 spells CASSSLTPARGDTQYF. The CDR3 DNA reads as TGTGCCAGCAGTTCTCTGACTCCCGCCCGTGGTGATACGCAGTATTTT.

This clone was picked up one time. The chain uses TRBV10-3 and TRBJ2-2, with a possible D match to TRBD1 (6 bases). Trimming left V 6 bases short and J 4 bases short, with 15 bases between. This CDR3 comprises 15 residues. Germline lookup yields CDR1 ENHRY and CDR2 SYGVKD. CDR3 in amino acids: CAIRVGAGATGELFF. Written as DNA, the CDR3 is TGTGCCATCAGAGTGGGGGCAGGAGCCACCGGGGAGCTGTTTTTT.

This chain uses TRBV10-1 with TRBJ2-1, with D possibly being TRBD2 (5 bases). Germline-derived CDR1 and CDR2 are WNHNN and SYGVQD (reference sequence). V shed 2 bases and J shed 4 bases, with 30 bases lying between them. CDR3 length: 21 residues. The CDR3 nucleotides are TGCGCCAGCAGTGAGGGGCTGGAGCTAGCAGGAACGGCTACACTTTACAATGAGCAGTTCTTC. Protein sequence: CASSEGLELAGTATLYNEQFF.

The chain recombines TRBV2 with TRBJ2-7; 12 nucleotides agree with TRBD2. The CDR3 covers 21 residues. Germline trimming cut 8 bases from V and 3 bases from J; bases unmatched to any gene: 26. Germline V CDR1 and CDR2: SNHLY, FYNNEI. The CDR3 nucleotides read TGTGCCAGCCTGGGTTCGATAAAGAGGGGGGTGACTAGCGGGAGAAGCTACGAGCAGTACTTC. This codes for CASLGSIKRGVTSGRSYEQYF.

The chain is built from TRBV9 and TRBJ1-1, with no clear D. CDR1 and CDR2 (germline): SGDLS, YYNGEE. V lost 2 bases and J lost 1, with 9 bases in between. The CDR3 is made up of 14 amino acids. The CDR3 spells CASSVGPENTEAFF. The CDR3 DNA reads TGTGCCAGCAGCGTTGGGCCTGAGAACACTGAAGCTTTCTTT.

This chain links TRBV21-1 with TRBJ2-7; the table calls TRBD2, which could not be checked here. TRBV21-1 is deemed a pseudogene. The CDR3 has 16 amino acids. The CDR3 protein is CASSKRGTSGPYEQYV. The DNA for the CDR3 is TGTGCCAGCAGCAAACGAGGGACTAGCGGACCTTATGAGCAGTACGTC.

This clone was detected once. This chain connects TRBV9 to TRBJ2-1; 7 bases align to TRBD2. After removal of 0 bases from V and 0 bases from J, the junction contained 6 bases not matched to a gene. The CDR3 is 17 residues long. In germline, CDR1 is SGDLS, CDR2 YYNGEE. This CDR3 is CASSVEPSGYSYNEQFF. The CDR3 DNA sequence: TGTGCCAGCAGCGTAGAGCCTAGCGGCTACTCCTACAATGAGCAGTTCTTC. The complete variable domain, with remaining parts taken from reference TRBV9 and TRBJ2-1, reads DSGVTQTPKHLITATGQRVTLRCSPRSGDLSVYWYQQSLDQGLQFLIQYYNGEERAKGNILERFSAQQFPDLHSELNLSSLELGDSALYFCASSVEPSGYSYNEQFFGPGTRLTVL.

This chain links TRBV2 with TRBJ1-4; 11 nucleotides align to TRBD1. V dropped 4 bases and J dropped 5; count of bases not matched to a gene: 3. Germline V CDR1 and CDR2: SNHLY, FYNNEI. CDR3 size: 15 residues. The CDR3 DNA follows: TGTGCCAGCAGTGTTGGGACAGGGGGGAATGAAAAACTGTTTTTT. This encodes CASSVGTGGNEKLFF.

CDR3 bases: TGTGCCAGCAGTTCCAGACAGGGCTTCTACGAGCAGTACTTC. It translates to CASSSRQGFYEQYF. The chain employs TRBV27 and TRBJ2-7; 7 nucleotides align to TRBD1. The V gene end was trimmed by 4 bases and the J gene end by 3 bases; junction bases not matched to a gene: 6. The CDR3 extends over 14 amino acids. The germline gives CDR1 MNHEY, CDR2 SMNVEV (reference sequence).

V gene TRBV6-2 or TRBV6-3 combines with J gene TRBJ2-1; 7 bases are shared with TRBD2. Looked up from germline, CDR1 is MNHEY and CDR2 is SVGEGT. This CDR3 is built from 16 residues. V lost 5 bases and J lost 1; bases outside the gene matches: 8. The CDR3 protein is CASSSLGGSSYNEQFF. CDR3 DNA: TGTGCCAGCAGTAGCCTTGGCGGGAGTTCCTACAATGAGCAGTTCTTC.

The chain employs TRBV3-1 (or the pseudogene TRBV3-2) and TRBJ2-1; D not certain. The CDR3 consists of 11 residues. Germline V gene sequence: CDR1 LGHDT, CDR2 YNNKEL (reference sequence). V lost 4 bases and J 8 bases, leaving 6 bases between the germline ends. CDR3 in DNA: TGTGCCAGCAGCCTCCGGGATGAGCAGTTCTTC. Its translation is CASSLRDEQFF.

The V gene is TRBV2, the J gene TRBJ1-1; D gene unclear. The germline V gene has CDR1 SNHLY and CDR2 FYNNEI. Trimming shortened V by 8 bases and J by 1 base, and 8 bases separated the two germline ends. The CDR3 consists of 12 residues. The CDR3 nucleotides are TGTGCCAGCCTTCCCCGGAACACTGAAGCTTTCTTT. This gives the protein CASLPRNTEAFF.

The chain joins TRBV3-1 (or the pseudogene TRBV3-2) to TRBJ2-6, with a weak D call TRBD1 (5 bases). This CDR3 has 18 amino acids. Trimming removed 0 bases from V and 0 bases from J, with 12 bases in between. Per germline, CDR1 LGHDT and CDR2 YNNKEL (reference sequence). The CDR3 region has the DNA TGTGCCAGCAGCCAAGAGTACGACAGAAGCTCTGGGGCCAACGTCCTGACTTTC. This sequence encodes CASSQEYDRSSGANVLTF.

The chain uses TRBV6-1 and TRBJ1-6; perhaps TRBD1 as D (5 bases). CDR1 and CDR2 from the germline V gene are MNHNS and SASEGT. The CDR3 contains 15 residues. The V end lost 5 bases, the J end lost 7 bases, and 15 bases lay between the germline ends. This chain's CDR3 is CASSNLGGENSPLHF. CDR3 nucleotides: TGTGCCAGCAGTAACCTCGGAGGGGAGAATTCACCCCTCCACTTT.

The chain links TRBV18 to TRBJ1-4; tentatively, D is TRBD1 (5 bases). The V gene lost 0 bases and the J gene lost 8 bases, with 13 bases spanning the gap. Germline V lookup: CDR1 KGHSH, CDR2 LQKENI. The CDR3 totals 15 residues. This CDR3 reads CASSPPFSRTEKLFF. The CDR3, as DNA: TGTGCCAGCTCACCACCTTTTAGCCGGACAGAAAAACTGTTTTTT.